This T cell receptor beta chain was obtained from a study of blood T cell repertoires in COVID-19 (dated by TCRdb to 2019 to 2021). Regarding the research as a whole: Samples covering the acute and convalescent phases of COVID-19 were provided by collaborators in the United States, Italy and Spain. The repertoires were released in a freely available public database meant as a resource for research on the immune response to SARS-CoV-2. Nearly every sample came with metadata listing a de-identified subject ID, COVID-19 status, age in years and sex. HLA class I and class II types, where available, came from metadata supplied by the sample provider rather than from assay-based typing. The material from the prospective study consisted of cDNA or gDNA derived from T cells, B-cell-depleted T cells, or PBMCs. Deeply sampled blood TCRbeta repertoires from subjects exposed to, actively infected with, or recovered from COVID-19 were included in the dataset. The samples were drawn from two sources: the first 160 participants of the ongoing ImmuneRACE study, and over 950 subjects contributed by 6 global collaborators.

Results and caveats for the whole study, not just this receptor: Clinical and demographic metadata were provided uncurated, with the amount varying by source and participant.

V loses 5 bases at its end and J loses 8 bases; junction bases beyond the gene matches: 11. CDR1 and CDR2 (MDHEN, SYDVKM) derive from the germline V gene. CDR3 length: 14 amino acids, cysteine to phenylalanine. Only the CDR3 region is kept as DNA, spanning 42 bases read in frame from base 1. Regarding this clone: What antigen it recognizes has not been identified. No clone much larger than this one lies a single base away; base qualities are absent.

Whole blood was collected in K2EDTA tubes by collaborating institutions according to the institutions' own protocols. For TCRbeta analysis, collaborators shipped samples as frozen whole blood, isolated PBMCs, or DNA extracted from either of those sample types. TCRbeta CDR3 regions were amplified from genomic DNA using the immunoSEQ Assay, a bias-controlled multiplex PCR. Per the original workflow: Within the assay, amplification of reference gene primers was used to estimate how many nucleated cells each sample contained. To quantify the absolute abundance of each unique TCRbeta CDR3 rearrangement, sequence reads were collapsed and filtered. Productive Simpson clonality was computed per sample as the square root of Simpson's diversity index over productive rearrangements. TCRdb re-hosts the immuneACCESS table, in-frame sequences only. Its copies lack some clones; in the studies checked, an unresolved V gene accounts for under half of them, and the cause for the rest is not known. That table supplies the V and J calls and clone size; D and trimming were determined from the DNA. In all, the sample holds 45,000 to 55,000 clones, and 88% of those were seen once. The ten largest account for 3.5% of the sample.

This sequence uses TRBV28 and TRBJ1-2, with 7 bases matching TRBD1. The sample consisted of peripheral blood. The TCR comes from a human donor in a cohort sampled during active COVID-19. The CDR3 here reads CASSATGAPGGYTF. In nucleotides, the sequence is TGTGCCAGCAGTGCCACAGGGGCGCCAGGGGGCTACACCTTC.